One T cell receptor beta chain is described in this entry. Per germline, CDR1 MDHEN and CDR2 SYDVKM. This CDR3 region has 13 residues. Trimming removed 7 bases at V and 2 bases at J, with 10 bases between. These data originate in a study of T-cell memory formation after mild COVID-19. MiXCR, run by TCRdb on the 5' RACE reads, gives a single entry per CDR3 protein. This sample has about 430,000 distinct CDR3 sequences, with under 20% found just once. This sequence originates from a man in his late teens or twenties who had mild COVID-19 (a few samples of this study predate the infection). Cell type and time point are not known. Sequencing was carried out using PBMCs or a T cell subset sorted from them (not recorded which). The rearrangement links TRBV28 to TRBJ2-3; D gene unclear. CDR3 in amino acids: CASTTPHTDTQYF. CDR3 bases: TGTGCCAGCACAACCCCCCACACAGATACGCAGTATTTT.